This T cell receptor beta chain stems from a study of tumor-infiltrating lymphocytes in oesophageal squamous cell carcinoma. TCRdb reanalysed the PCR reads using MiXCR and keeps one entry per CDR3 protein. Among 20,000 or so distinct CDR3 sequences, approximately 37% were seen once, and the ten largest hold approximately 20%. Per the germline V gene, CDR1 is SGHRS and CDR2 is YFSETQ. CDR3 length: 16 residues. Sequencing was performed on esophageal tumor tissue. This clonotype originated in a female donor with esophageal squamous cell carcinoma. The V call is TRBV5-1, the J call TRBJ2-5; 11 bases align to TRBD2. The J call may be in error: the DNA end matches TRBJ2-1 better. CDR3 sequence: CASSPVAGGGNNEQFF. The CDR3 DNA reads TGCGCCAGCAGCCCGGTAGCGGGAGGGGGGAACAATGAGCAGTTCTTC.